The 10 T cell receptor beta chains below come from one sample, sequenced in a study of blood T cells in healthy people across ages. Primed by a sample-barcoded 5' primer and a J-beta primer mix, a second PCR proceeded for roughly 6 to 12 cycles. One entry per CDR3 protein, called by TCRdb with MiXCR from the 5' RACE reads. The sample has roughly 800,000 distinct CDR3 sequences; 40% to 65% are singletons. The sequencing input was blood. The origin of the receptors is an older man in good health.

The V gene is TRBV6-5, the J gene TRBJ1-2, with 7 bases matching TRBD1. The CDR3 is made up of 14 amino acids. V was pared by 10 bases and J by 4 bases, with 12 bases of the junction left unmatched. In germline, CDR1 is MNHEY, CDR2 SVGAGI. As DNA, the CDR3 is TGTGCCACCCGGGAAGGGGGCGACGTCTATGGCTACACCTTC. Encoded protein: CATREGGDVYGYTF.

J is TRBJ2-7 and V is TRBV11-2; 8 nucleotides match TRBD2. CDR1 is SGHAT and CDR2 is FQNNGV in the germline V gene. Unmatched junction bases numbered 9, after V lost 5 bases and J lost 3 bases. This CDR3 has 15 residues. CDR3 nucleotide sequence: TGTGCCAGCAGCCAAACTAGCGGCTCAGTCTACGAGCAGTACTTC. This codes for CASSQTSGSVYEQYF.

The sample holds a few counts of this clonotype. J is TRBJ2-3 and V is TRBV12-3 or TRBV12-4, with 11 bases identical to TRBD1. V lost 3 bases to trimming and J lost 14 bases; unmatched junction nucleotides: 16. CDR3 size: 16 residues. CDR3 in amino acids: CASSFRTGGGLRYAYF. The CDR3 coding sequence is TGTGCCAGCAGTTTTAGGACAGGGGGCGGCCTCAGATACGCGTATTTT.

This clonotype was seen more than once but under ten times. The rearrangement uses TRBV12-3 or TRBV12-4 and TRBJ1-1, with D perhaps matching TRBD1 (5 bases). The CDR3 sequence is 13 residues long. With 5 bases removed from V and 6 bases from J, the gap between germline ends came to 13 bases. As DNA, the CDR3 is TGTGCCAGCAGTCTCACCGGGACGGCTGAAGCTTTCTTT. Its protein is CASSLTGTAEAFF.

The CDR3 protein is CASSGQIFSSYEQYF. The CDR3, as DNA: TGTGCCAGCAGCGGACAGATTTTTTCCTCCTACGAGCAGTACTTC. The V call is TRBV3-1, the J call TRBJ2-7, with D maybe TRBD1 (6 bases). CDR1 and CDR2 from the germline V gene are LGHDT and YNNKEL (reference sequence). CDR3 length: 15 residues. V was cut by 5 bases and J by 0 bases, with 14 bases left in between.

The chain is built from TRBV20-1 and TRBJ2-5; 8 positions match TRBD1. Per germline, CDR1 DFQATT and CDR2 SNEGSKA (reference sequence). This CDR3 is 15 amino acids long. With 1 base clipped from V and 1 base from J, the junction kept 5 bases outside the gene matches. CDR3 sequence: CSARGQGLGQETQYF. The DNA of the CDR3 is TGCAGTGCTAGAGGACAGGGGCTAGGCCAAGAGACCCAGTACTTC.

This chain joins TRBV15 and TRBJ2-5; D is perhaps TRBD2 (5 bases). V shed 0 bases and J shed 3 bases, with 11 bases lying between them. There are 15 residues in the CDR3. Germline CDR1 and CDR2: LNHNV and YYDKDF (reference sequence). DNA of the CDR3: TGTGCCACCAGCAGAGATACTAGGCGAGAAGAGACCCAGTACTTC. Amino acids: CATSRDTRREETQYF.

This clonotype has just a few counts. This sequence joins TRBV20-1 and TRBJ2-1; 13 nucleotides match TRBD2. The CDR3 is 15 residues long. Looked up from germline, CDR1 is DFQATT and CDR2 is SNEGSKA (reference sequence). V shed 2 bases and J 9 bases; nucleotides not matched to a gene: 7. The CDR3 protein is CSARLLAGGPGEQFF. CDR3 coding DNA: TGCAGTGCTAGATTACTAGCGGGAGGGCCCGGTGAGCAGTTCTTC.

This clonotype appeared once. V usage is TRBV28 and J usage is TRBJ2-4; no firm D call. Germline V gene sequence: CDR1 MDHEN, CDR2 SYDVKM. The CDR3 spans 13 residues. Trimming took off 3 bases at V and 3 bases at J, with 6 bases between the two ends. This CDR3 is CASSFGFKNIQYF. In nucleotides, the CDR3 is TGTGCCAGCAGTTTTGGTTTCAAAAACATTCAGTACTTC.

This clonotype was counted a few times. V and J are TRBV3-1 and TRBJ2-1; D is uncertain. CDR1 is LGHDT and CDR2 is YNNKEL in the germline V gene (reference sequence). This CDR3 spans 11 amino acids. With 5 bases removed from V and 6 bases from J, the gap between germline ends came to 5 bases. This CDR3 is CASSNTNEQFF. The CDR3 DNA reads TGTGCCAGCAGCAATACCAATGAGCAGTTCTTC.